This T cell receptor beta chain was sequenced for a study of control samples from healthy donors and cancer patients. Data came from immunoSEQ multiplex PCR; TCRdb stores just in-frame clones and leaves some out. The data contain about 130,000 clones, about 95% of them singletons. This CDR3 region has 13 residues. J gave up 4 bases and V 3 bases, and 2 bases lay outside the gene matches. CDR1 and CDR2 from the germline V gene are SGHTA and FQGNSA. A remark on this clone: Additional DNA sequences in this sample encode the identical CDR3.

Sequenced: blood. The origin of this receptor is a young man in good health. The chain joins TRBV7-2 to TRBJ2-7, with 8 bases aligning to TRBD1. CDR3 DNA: TGTGCCAGCAGCTTGGGGACAGGATACGAGCAGTACTTC. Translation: CASSLGTGYEQYF.